This T cell receptor beta chain was captured in a study of blood T cell repertoires in COVID-19. Assay used: immunoSEQ multiplex PCR; TCRdb lists only in-frame clones, some missing. The sample has around 94,000 clones, around 84% seen once; the top ten hold less than 3.5%. From germline, CDR1 is SGHAT and CDR2 FQNNGV. The CDR3 runs 14 residues. V was pared by 5 bases and J by 7 bases, with 8 bases of the junction left unmatched. The receptor was derived from a man in his fifties or sixties with active or convalescent COVID-19. V gene TRBV11-2 combines with J gene TRBJ2-1; 7 positions agree with TRBD2. Sequenced sample: peripheral blood. The CDR3 DNA sequence: TGTGCCAGCAGCCCTGAACTAGCGAAGAATGAGCAGTTCTTC. This gives the protein CASSPELAKNEQFF.